These 28 T cell receptor beta chains share one sample of origin, sequenced in a study of esophageal squamous cell carcinoma under preoperative chemotherapy. The time point: after preoperative PTX-NDP chemotherapy. TCRdb analysed the PCR reads with MiXCR anew, one entry per CDR3 protein. The sample shows 34,000 or so distinct CDR3 sequences, 52% of them seen only once. The material was obtained from a patient given preoperative chemotherapy. All receptors derive from a human donor with esophageal squamous cell carcinoma. The donor label of this sample is uncertain.

This clonotype has just a few counts. The V gene is TRBV28, the J gene TRBJ1-2; D is undetermined. The V and J ends lost 4 bases and 0 bases respectively, with 9 bases between them. The CDR3 consists of 14 residues. Germline V gene sequence: CDR1 MDHEN, CDR2 SYDVKM. The CDR3 loop reads CASSSGRTNYGYTF. CDR3 bases: TGTGCCAGCAGTTCCGGACGGACTAACTATGGCTACACCTTC.

With regard to this clonotype: At one end, the junction sequence differs from germline, possibly due to a read error. This sequence joins TRBV6-1 and TRBJ2-4; maybe TRBD2 (6 bases). This CDR3 has 16 residues. The germline V gene has CDR1 MNHNS and CDR2 SASEGT. CDR3 sequence reads: CASSRKRVYATNTQYF. The DNA of the CDR3 is TGTGCCAGCAGTCGCAAGCGGGTGTACGCGACAAACACTCAGTATTTC.

This clonotype has at least ten counts. V and J are TRBV7-2 and TRBJ1-6, with D possibly TRBD1 on 5 matching bases. The CDR3 covers 14 residues. The germline gives CDR1 SGHTA, CDR2 FQGNSA. V lost 1 base and J 8 bases, leaving 9 bases between the germline ends. CDR3 in DNA: TGTGCCAGCAGCTTAGGGACATCGTATTCACCCCTCCACTTT. It codes for CASSLGTSYSPLHF.

The V call is TRBV7-6, the J call TRBJ2-3; 10 bases are shared with TRBD2. The J call may be in error: the DNA end matches TRBJ2-7 better. This CDR3 has 14 residues. Germline V gives CDR1 SGHVS, CDR2 FNYEAQ. The DNA for the CDR3 is TGTGCGGGCAGCGGGGGGGGGTACCAAGAGACGCAGTACTTC. As protein: CAGSGGGYQETQYF.

Note on this clonotype: The final CDR3 position lacks the conserved phenylalanine or tryptophan, pointing to a likely read error. Because the CDR3's place on the DNA is in doubt, the DNA is left out and the CDR3 is given as listed by TCRdb. The chain recombines TRBV7-2 with TRBJ2-5; the table's D call of TRBD2 was not tested on the DNA. The CDR3 spans 16 residues, counting both ends. From germline, CDR1 is SGHTA and CDR2 FQGNSA. CDR3 loop: CASSSGRGARRESQFS.

V usage is TRBV7-2 and J usage is TRBJ2-4; TRBD2 is a possible D gene (5 bases). This CDR3 comprises 14 residues. Germline loops: CDR1 SGHTA, CDR2 FQGNSA. CDR3 protein: CARRAGRDKNIQYF. CDR3 nucleotides: TGTGCGAGGCGCGCGGGTCGTGACAAAAACATTCAGTACTTC.

With respect to this clonotype: An end of the junction differs from the germline gene, which may be a read error. V gene TRBV6-1 combines with J gene TRBJ2-3, with a tentative D call TRBD2 (6 bases). CDR3 length: 14 residues. Germline V lookup: CDR1 MNHNS, CDR2 SASEGT. DNA for the CDR3: TGTGCCAGCAGGCCGCTACTAGCCAACGATACGCAGTATTTC. This codes for CASRPLLANDTQYF.

The J gene is TRBJ2-5, the V gene TRBV7-2; perhaps TRBD2 as D (6 bases). The germline V and J ends were trimmed by 4 bases and 5 bases, with 11 bases remaining between them. Looked up from germline, CDR1 is SGHTA and CDR2 is FQGNSA. CDR3 size: 13 residues. The CDR3 loop reads CASSSPEGETQYF. CDR3 bases: TGTGCCAGCAGCTCTCCGGAGGGTGAGACCCAGTACTTC.

This clonotype was counted at least ten times. The chain recombines TRBV7-2 with TRBJ2-1; 9 bases are a match to TRBD1. The CDR3 is made up of 12 amino acids. V shed 5 bases and J 10 bases; nucleotides not matched to a gene: 3. Germline CDR1 and CDR2: SGHTA and FQGNSA. The CDR3 sequence is CASSHGTGEQFF. The CDR3 region has the DNA TGTGCCAGCAGCCACGGGACAGGGGAGCAGTTCTTC.

This clonotype was picked up a small number of times. The rearrangement joins TRBV7-3 to TRBJ2-1; 8 nucleotides line up with TRBD2. CDR1 is SGHTA and CDR2 is FQGTGA in the germline V gene. Trimming removed 2 bases from V and 7 bases from J; junction bases left unmatched: 7. This CDR3 comprises 15 residues. The CDR3 loop reads CASSLYDSGKNEQFF. CDR3 nucleotides: TGTGCCAGCAGCTTATATGATAGCGGGAAGAATGAGCAGTTCTTC.

This clonotype is large within its sample. V and J are TRBV12-3 or TRBV12-4 and TRBJ2-5; 10 bases are shared with TRBD2. Trimming at V came to 3 bases and at J to 2 bases, leaving 0 bases not matched to a gene. There are 14 residues in the CDR3. Here the CDR3 DNA reads TGTGCCAGCAGTTTTAGCGGGGGGCAAGAGACCCAGTACTTC. Its translation: CASSFSGGQETQYF.

Note on this clonotype: One end of the junction fails to match germline, which may point to a read error. The chain combines TRBV7-6 with TRBJ2-3, with 9 bases matching TRBD2. From germline, CDR1 is SGHVS and CDR2 FNYEAQ. CDR3 length equals 14 residues. CDR3 in amino acids: CGSSAGGAKDTQYF. The CDR3 bases are TGTGGCAGCAGCGCGGGGGGGGCCAAAGATACTCAGTATTTC.

This clonotype was found many times. V is TRBV7-3 and J is TRBJ2-5; 9 bases line up with TRBD1. There are 14 residues in the CDR3. After removal of 5 bases from V and 3 bases from J, the junction contained 4 bases not matched to a gene. Germline V gene lookup returns CDR1 SGHTA and CDR2 FQGTGA. CDR3 coding DNA: TGTGCCAGCAGCGCCGGACAGGGGAAAGAGACCCAGTACTTC. Amino acid sequence: CASSAGQGKETQYF.

The chain has TRBV6-1 and TRBJ2-5; D possibly uses TRBD1 or TRBD2 (6 bases each). V was pared by 8 bases and J by 1 base, with 20 bases between. Per the germline V gene, CDR1 is MNHNS and CDR2 is SASEGT. CDR3 length equals 16 residues. The CDR3 protein is CASAGNGGRGQETQYF. Written as DNA, the CDR3 is TGTGCCAGCGCGGGGAACGGGGGCCGCGGCCAAGAGACCCAGTACTTC.

This clonotype occurred a few times. The V and J genes are TRBV7-8 and TRBJ2-1, with 8 nucleotides matching TRBD1. CDR3 length equals 14 residues. With 6 bases clipped from V and 5 bases from J, the junction kept 6 bases outside the gene matches. Germline lookup yields CDR1 SGHVS and CDR2 FQNEAQ. CDR3 sequence: CASRMDRVNNEQFF. In DNA form, the CDR3 reads TGTGCCAGCAGAATGGACAGGGTTAACAATGAGCAGTTCTTC.

This clonotype was found a few times. This chain uses TRBV6-5 with TRBJ2-5; 8 bases agree with TRBD1. The V and J ends lost 7 bases and 2 bases, in that order; junction bases with no gene match: 6. CDR1 MNHEY and CDR2 SVGAGI come from the germline V gene. CDR3 length equals 14 residues. CDR3 protein: CASIGTGFQETQYF. CDR3 DNA: TGTGCCAGCATAGGGACAGGCTTTCAAGAGACCCAGTACTTC.

The sample holds many counts of this clonotype. The chain employs TRBV7-2 and TRBJ2-1, with a weak D call TRBD1 (5 bases). The germline V and J ends were trimmed by 3 bases and 13 bases, with 16 bases remaining between them. Germline loops: CDR1 SGHTA, CDR2 FQGNSA. The CDR3 spans 13 residues. The CDR3 protein is CASSLWGQETQFF. The CDR3 DNA sequence: TGTGCCAGCAGCTTGTGGGGCCAGGAGACCCAGTTCTTC.

This clonotype was seen only once. An end of the junction differs from the germline gene, which may be a read error. This chain joins TRBV7-2 and TRBJ2-3; 10 bases line up with TRBD1. The CDR3 loop spans 15 amino acids. CDR1 and CDR2 (germline): SGHTA, FQGNSA. The CDR3 sequence: CASSQETGGENTQYF. The CDR3 DNA reads TGTGCCAGCAGTCAAGAGACAGGGGGCGAGAATACTCAGTATTTC.

This rearrangement joins TRBV12-5 to TRBJ2-1, with TRBD1 matching 11 bases. With the DNA end fitting TRBJ2-5 better, the J assignment may be wrong. This CDR3 region has 15 residues. Germline values: CDR1 LGHNT, CDR2 FRNRAP. CDR3 sequence (DNA): TGTGCTAGTGGTTTGAAAGGGACAGGGGGAGAGACCCAGTACTTC. Translated: CASGLKGTGGETQYF.

The V gene is TRBV6-2 or TRBV6-3, the J gene TRBJ2-3, with 10 nucleotides matching TRBD2. V gave up 6 bases and J gave up 12 bases; unmatched junction bases: 9. CDR3 length: 13 amino acids. Germline CDR1 reads MNHEY; CDR2 reads SVGEGT. In DNA form, the CDR3 reads TGTGCCAGCAGGGGACTAGCGCAAGAGACCCAGTATTTT. It specifies CASRGLAQETQYF.

This clonotype was recorded many times. The chain combines TRBV7-9 with TRBJ2-7, with a tentative D call TRBD1 (6 bases). CDR3 length: 14 residues. V lost 5 bases, J lost 2 bases, and 13 bases lay in between. CDR1 SEHNR and CDR2 FQNEAQ come from the germline V gene (reference sequence). The CDR3, as DNA: TGTGCCAGCAGCGGACGGACAGAGCCCTACGAGCAGTACTTC. Its protein is CASSGRTEPYEQYF.

For this clonotype: One junction end disagrees with the germline gene, perhaps due to a read error. This chain uses TRBV11-2 with TRBJ2-4, with D perhaps assigned TRBD1 or TRBD2 (5 bases each). Germline V gene data show CDR1 as SGHAT and CDR2 as FQNNGV. The CDR3 is made up of 14 amino acids. CDR3 sequence (DNA): TGCCGCAGCACGTGGCGGGTGGCCCAGGGTACTCAGTACTTC. Residues: CRSTWRVAQGTQYF.

This clonotype was detected many times. The chain is built from TRBV6-1 and TRBJ2-4; D possibly corresponds to TRBD1 (5 bases). This CDR3 contains 14 residues. The V gene lost 2 bases and the J gene lost 8 bases, with 13 bases spanning the gap. CDR1 MNHNS and CDR2 SASEGT come from the germline V gene. This CDR3 reads CASSESPGNDIQYF. DNA of the CDR3: TGTGCCAGCAGTGAATCGCCAGGGAATGACATTCAGTACTTC.

This clonotype is medium-sized in the sample. The gene calls are TRBV7-2 and TRBJ1-2, with no clear D. The CDR3 spans 13 residues. Germline CDR1 and CDR2: SGHTA and FQGNSA. V was clipped by 1 base and J by 8 bases, with 11 bases between them. The chain's CDR3 is CASSLEPARGYTF. Here the CDR3 DNA reads TGTGCCAGCAGCTTAGAACCCGCGAGGGGCTACACCTTC.

This clonotype was detected many times. The V call is TRBV12-3 or TRBV12-4, the J call TRBJ2-1; 13 positions agree with TRBD2. CDR3 length equals 16 residues. The V and J ends lost 7 bases and 4 bases, in that order; junction bases with no gene match: 7. The CDR3 loop reads CASTTSGLAGYNEQFF. The CDR3 nucleotides read TGTGCCAGCACCACCTCGGGACTAGCGGGATACAATGAGCAGTTCTTC.

This clonotype was observed a handful of times. V and J are TRBV7-2 and TRBJ1-2; D might be TRBD1 (5 bases). The germline V and J ends were trimmed by 5 bases and 11 bases, with 15 bases remaining between them. The CDR3 length is 12 residues. Looked up from germline, CDR1 is SGHTA and CDR2 is FQGNSA. CDR3 sequence: CASSPGTSGYTF. As DNA, the CDR3 is TGTGCCAGCAGCCCCGGGACTTCAGGATACACCTTC.

A few counts support this clonotype. V gene TRBV6-2 or TRBV6-3 combines with J gene TRBJ1-1; weak D call: TRBD1 (6 bases). Germline CDR1 reads MNHEY; CDR2 reads SVGEGT. The CDR3 covers 14 residues. Trimming removed 6 bases from V and 4 bases from J, with 15 bases in between. The CDR3 DNA reads TGTGCCAGCAGCTCAATGGGGGCGAGCACTGAAGCTTTCTTT. It yields the protein CASSSMGASTEAFF.

This clonotype was detected ten times or more. V usage is TRBV6-5 and J usage is TRBJ2-1, with 12 bases fitting TRBD2. Looked up from germline, CDR1 is MNHEY and CDR2 is SVGAGI. CDR3 length equals 17 residues. Trimming cost V 0 bases and J 7 bases; bases outside gene matches: 7. The CDR3 DNA sequence: TGTGCCAGCAGTTACTCCCTCGGACTAGCGGGGCGTAATGAGCAGTTCTTC. Residues: CASSYSLGLAGRNEQFF.